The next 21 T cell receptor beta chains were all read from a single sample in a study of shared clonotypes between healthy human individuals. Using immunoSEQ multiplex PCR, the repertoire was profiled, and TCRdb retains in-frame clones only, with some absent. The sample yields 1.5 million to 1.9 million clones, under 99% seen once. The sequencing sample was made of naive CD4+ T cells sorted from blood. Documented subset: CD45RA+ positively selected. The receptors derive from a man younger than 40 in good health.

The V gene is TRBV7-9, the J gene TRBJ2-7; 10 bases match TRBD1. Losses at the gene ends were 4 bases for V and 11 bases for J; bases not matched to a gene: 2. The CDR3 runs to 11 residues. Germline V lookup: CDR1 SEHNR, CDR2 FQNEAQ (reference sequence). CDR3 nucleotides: TGTGCCAGCAGCTCGGACAGGGGGGAGTACTTC. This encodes CASSSDRGEYF. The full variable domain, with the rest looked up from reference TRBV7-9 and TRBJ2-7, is DTGVSQNPRHKITKRGQNVTFRCDPISEHNRLYWYRQTLGQGPEFLTYFQNEAQLEKSRLLSDRFSAERPKGSFSTLEIQRTEQGDSAMYLCASSSDRGEYFGPGTRLTVT.

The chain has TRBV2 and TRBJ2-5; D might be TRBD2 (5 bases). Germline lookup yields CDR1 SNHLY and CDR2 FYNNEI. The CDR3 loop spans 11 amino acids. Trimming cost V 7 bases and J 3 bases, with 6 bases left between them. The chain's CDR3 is CASKEEETQYF. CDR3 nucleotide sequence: TGTGCCAGCAAGGAGGAAGAGACCCAGTACTTC.

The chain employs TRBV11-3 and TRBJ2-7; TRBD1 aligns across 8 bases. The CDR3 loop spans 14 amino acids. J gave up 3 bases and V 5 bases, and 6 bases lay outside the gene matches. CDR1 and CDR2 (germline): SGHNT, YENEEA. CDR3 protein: CASSPQGASYEQYF. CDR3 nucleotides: TGTGCCAGCAGCCCCCAGGGGGCTAGCTACGAGCAGTACTTC.

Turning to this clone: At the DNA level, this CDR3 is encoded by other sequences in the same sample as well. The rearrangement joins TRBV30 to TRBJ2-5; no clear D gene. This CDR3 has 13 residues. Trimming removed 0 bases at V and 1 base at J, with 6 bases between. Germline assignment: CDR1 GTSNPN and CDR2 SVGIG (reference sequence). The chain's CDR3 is CAWSVRSQETQYF. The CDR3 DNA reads TGTGCCTGGAGTGTAAGGTCCCAAGAGACCCAGTACTTC.

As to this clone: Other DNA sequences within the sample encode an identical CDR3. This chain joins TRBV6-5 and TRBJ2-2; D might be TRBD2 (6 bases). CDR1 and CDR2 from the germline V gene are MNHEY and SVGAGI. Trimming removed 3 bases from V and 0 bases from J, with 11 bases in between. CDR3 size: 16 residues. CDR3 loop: CASSYSSGANTGELFF. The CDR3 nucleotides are TGTGCCAGCAGTTATAGTAGCGGAGCGAACACCGGGGAGCTGTTTTTT.

CDR3 region: CASTWGTGQFQDNYGYTF. Here the CDR3 DNA reads TGTGCCAGCACCTGGGGGACAGGTCAATTTCAGGATAACTATGGCTACACCTTC. V gene TRBV28 combines with J gene TRBJ1-2; 8 nucleotides match TRBD1. Germline-derived CDR1 and CDR2 are MDHEN and SYDVKM. This CDR3 spans 18 amino acids. V shed 7 bases and J 1 base; nucleotides not matched to a gene: 17.

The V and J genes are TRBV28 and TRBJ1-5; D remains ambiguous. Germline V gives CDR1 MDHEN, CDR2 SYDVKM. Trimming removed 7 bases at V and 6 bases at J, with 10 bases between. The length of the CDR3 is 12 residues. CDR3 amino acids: CASTVRSQPQHF. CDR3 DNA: TGTGCCAGCACCGTGAGGAGTCAGCCCCAGCATTTT.

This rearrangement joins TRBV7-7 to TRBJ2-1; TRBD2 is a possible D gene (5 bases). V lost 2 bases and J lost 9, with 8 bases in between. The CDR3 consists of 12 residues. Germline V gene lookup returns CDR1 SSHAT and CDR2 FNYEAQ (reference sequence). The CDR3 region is CASSLSGGEQFF. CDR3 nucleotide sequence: TGTGCCAGCAGCTTATCTGGAGGTGAGCAGTTCTTC.

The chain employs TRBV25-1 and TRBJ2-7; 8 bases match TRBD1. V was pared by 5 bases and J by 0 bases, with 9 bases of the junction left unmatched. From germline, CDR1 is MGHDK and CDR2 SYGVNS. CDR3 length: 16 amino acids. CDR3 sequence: CASSQGQGLSSYEQYF. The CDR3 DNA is TGTGCCAGCAGTCAAGGACAGGGATTAAGCTCCTACGAGCAGTACTTC.

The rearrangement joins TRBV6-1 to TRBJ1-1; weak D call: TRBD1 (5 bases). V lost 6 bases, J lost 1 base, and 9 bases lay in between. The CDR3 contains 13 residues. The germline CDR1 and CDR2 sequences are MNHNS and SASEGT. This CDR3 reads CASRVTGNTEAFF. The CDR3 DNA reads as TGTGCCAGCAGGGTTACAGGGAACACTGAAGCTTTCTTT.

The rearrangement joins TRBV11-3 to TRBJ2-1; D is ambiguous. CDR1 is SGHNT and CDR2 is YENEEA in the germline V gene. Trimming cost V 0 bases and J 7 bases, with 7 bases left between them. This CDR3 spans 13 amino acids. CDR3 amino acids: CASSLDLGNEQFF. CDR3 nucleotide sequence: TGTGCCAGCAGCTTAGATCTGGGAAATGAGCAGTTCTTC.

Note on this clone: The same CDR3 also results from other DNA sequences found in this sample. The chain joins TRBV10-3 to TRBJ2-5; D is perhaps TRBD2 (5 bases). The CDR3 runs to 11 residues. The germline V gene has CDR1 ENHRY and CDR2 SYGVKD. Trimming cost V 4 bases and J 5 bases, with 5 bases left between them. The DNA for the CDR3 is TGTGCCATCAGTGGAGGGGAGACCCAGTACTTC. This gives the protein CAISGGETQYF.

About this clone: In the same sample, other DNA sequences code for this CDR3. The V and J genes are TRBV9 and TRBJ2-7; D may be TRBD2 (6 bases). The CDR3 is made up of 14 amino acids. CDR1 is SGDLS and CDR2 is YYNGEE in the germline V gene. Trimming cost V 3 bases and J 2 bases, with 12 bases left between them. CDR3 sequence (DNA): TGTGCCAGCAGCGCGGGACTTACGACCTACGAGCAGTACTTC. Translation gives CASSAGLTTYEQYF. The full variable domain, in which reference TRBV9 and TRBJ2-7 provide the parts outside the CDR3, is DSGVTQTPKHLITATGQRVTLRCSPRSGDLSVYWYQQSLDQGLQFLIQYYNGEERAKGNILERFSAQQFPDLHSELNLSSLELGDSALYFCASSAGLTTYEQYFGPGTRLTVT.

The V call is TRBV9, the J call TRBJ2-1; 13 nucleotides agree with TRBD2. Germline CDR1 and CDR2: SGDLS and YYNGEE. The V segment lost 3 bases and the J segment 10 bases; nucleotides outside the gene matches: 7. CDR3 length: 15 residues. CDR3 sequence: CASSETSGRAAEQFF. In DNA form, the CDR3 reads TGTGCCAGCAGCGAAACTAGCGGGAGGGCCGCGGAGCAGTTCTTC.

CDR3 sequence reads: CAWSGAEGYTF. CDR3 coding DNA: TGTGCCTGGTCTGGGGCAGAGGGCTACACCTTC. The chain links TRBV30 to TRBJ1-2; the D gene is possibly TRBD1 (5 bases). The germline CDR1 and CDR2 sequences are GTSNPN and SVGIG (reference sequence). Trimming pared 5 bases from V and 8 bases from J, leaving 12 bases between. This CDR3 is built from 11 residues.

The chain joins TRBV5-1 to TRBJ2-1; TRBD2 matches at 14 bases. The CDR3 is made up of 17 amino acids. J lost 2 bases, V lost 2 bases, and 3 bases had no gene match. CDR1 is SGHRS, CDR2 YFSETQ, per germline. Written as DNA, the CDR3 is TGCGCCAGCAGCTTCGGGACTAGCGGGAGAGCCTACAATGAGCAGTTCTTC. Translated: CASSFGTSGRAYNEQFF.

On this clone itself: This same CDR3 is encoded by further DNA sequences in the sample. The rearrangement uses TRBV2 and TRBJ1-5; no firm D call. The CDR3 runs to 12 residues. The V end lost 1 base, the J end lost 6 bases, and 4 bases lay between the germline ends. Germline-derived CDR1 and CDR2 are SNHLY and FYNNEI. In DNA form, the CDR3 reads TGTGCCAGCAGTGAAGAGGGTCAGCCCCAGCATTTT. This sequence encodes CASSEEGQPQHF.

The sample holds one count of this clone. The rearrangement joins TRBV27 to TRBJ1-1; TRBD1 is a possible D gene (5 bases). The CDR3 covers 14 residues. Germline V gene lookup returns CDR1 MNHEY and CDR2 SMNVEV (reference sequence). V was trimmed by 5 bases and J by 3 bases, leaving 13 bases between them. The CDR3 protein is CASSILGGDTEAFF. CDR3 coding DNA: TGTGCCAGCAGTATACTTGGGGGGGACACTGAAGCTTTCTTT.

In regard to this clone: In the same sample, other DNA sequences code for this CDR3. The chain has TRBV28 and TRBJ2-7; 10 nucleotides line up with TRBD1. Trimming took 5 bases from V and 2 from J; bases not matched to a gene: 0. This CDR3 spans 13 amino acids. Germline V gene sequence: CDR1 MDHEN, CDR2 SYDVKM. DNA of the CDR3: TGTGCCAGCAGTGGACAGGGGGCCTACGAGCAGTACTTC. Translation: CASSGQGAYEQYF.

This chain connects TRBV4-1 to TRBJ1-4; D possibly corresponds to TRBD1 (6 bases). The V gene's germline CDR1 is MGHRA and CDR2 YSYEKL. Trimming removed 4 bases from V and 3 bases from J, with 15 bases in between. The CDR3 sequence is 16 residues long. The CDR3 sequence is CASSPGEGQANEKLFF. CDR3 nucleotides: TGCGCCAGCAGCCCAGGGGAGGGTCAGGCTAATGAAAAACTGTTTTTT.

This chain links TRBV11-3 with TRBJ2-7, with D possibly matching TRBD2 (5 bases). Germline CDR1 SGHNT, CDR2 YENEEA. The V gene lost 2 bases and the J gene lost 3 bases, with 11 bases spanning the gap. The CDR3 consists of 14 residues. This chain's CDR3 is CASSLRGKDYEQYF. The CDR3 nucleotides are TGTGCCAGCAGCTTACGAGGGAAAGACTACGAGCAGTACTTC.